This T cell receptor (beta chain) comes out of a study of radiation and T cells in renal cell carcinoma. Overall study: Nephrectomy followed 15 Gy stereotactic body radiation by 4 weeks.

This clone has ten or more counts. Its antigen remains unidentified. The sample carries other DNA sequences with the same CDR3. Study-level points and caveats: From baseline, blood top tumor clonotypes peaked at 2 weeks post-radiation.

Libraries were prepared by immunoSEQ multiplex PCR; TCRdb keeps only in-frame clonotypes and omits some of them. The sample consists of roughly 150,000 clones, about 91% of them appearing once. Sample time point: blood 2 weeks post-SBRT. Treatment: 15 Gy SBRT to primary tumor, nephrectomy 4 weeks later. Clear cell pathology was present in this patient's renal cell carcinoma. V was clipped by 6 bases and J by 4 bases; unmatched bases: 8. The CDR3 is made up of 14 amino acids. The germline CDR1 and CDR2 sequences are LGHNT and FRNRAP. This chain links TRBV12-5 with TRBJ1-2; TRBD1 aligns across 7 bases. The sample consisted of blood, taken from a patient whose treatment included radiotherapy and nephrectomy. The TCR was taken from a woman in her fifties or sixties with renal cell carcinoma. CDR3 protein: CASGSGTVLYGYTF. CDR3 sequence (DNA): TGTGCTAGTGGCTCCGGGACAGTCCTCTATGGCTACACCTTC.